Described below is a single T cell receptor (beta chain) sequence and its context. What it binds is not known. The entry originates in a study of immune evolution from preneoplasia to lung adenocarcinoma. Study information: HLA loss of heterozygosity: under 7.5% AIS, around 16% MIA, about 30% ADC, none AAH. Study outcomes and limitations: Clonality was highest in normal lung, lower in later-stage lesions apparently.

Method: immunoSEQ multiplex PCR; TCRdb's copy keeps in-frame clones and lacks some. The sample lists under 11,000 clones, over 70% occurring once. Germline CDR1 reads ENHRY; CDR2 reads SYGVKD. With 6 bases removed from V and 2 bases from J, the gap between germline ends came to 10 bases. This CDR3 region has 14 residues. The chain uses TRBV10-3 and TRBJ1-4, with a weak D call TRBD1 (6 bases). The receptor's source is a person aged 55-80 years with lung adenocarcinoma. What was sequenced was FFPE minimally invasive lung adenocarcinoma tissue. This chain's CDR3 is CAISAQGTNEKLFF. The CDR3 DNA is TGTGCCATCAGCGCTCAGGGGACTAATGAAAAACTGTTTTTT.